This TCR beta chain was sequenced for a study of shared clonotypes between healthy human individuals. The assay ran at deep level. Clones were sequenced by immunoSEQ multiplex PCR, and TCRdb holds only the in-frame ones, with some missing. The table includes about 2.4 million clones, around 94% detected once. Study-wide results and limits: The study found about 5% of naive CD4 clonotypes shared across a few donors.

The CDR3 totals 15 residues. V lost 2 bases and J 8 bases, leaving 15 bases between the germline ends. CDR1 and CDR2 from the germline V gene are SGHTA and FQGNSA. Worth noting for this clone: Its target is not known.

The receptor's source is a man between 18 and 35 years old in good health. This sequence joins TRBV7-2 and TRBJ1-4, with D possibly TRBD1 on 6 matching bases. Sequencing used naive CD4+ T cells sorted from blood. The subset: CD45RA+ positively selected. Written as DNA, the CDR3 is TGTGCCAGCAGCTTAACTGCAGGGGCGAGGGAAAAACTGTTTTTT. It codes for CASSLTAGAREKLFF.